One sample yielded the 3 T cell receptor beta chains listed below, sequenced in a study of Ad26.COV2.S vaccination and SARS-CoV-2 variants. TCRdb keeps only in-frame clones here, not all; method: immunoSEQ multiplex PCR. The table lists over 350,000 clones, around nine tenths of them singletons, with about 3.6% in the top ten. Treatment denoted: roughly 20 received Ad26.COV2.S at low or high dose, single or two shots; about 5 received placebo; per-sample allocation not given. It was on day 63 after the first vaccine or placebo injection that samples were taken. Sequencing was performed on peripheral blood, taken in a trial of Ad26.COV2.S vaccine versus placebo. The receptors here all came from a person aged 18-65 years who received the Ad26.COV2.S COVID-19 vaccine or a placebo.

The genes are TRBV28 and TRBJ1-2; no firm D call. The V end was cut by 6 bases, the J end by 4 bases, with 12 bases between. CDR3 size: 13 residues. CDR1 is MDHEN and CDR2 is SYDVKM in the germline V gene. The CDR3 protein is CASSPSDFYGYTF. CDR3 coding DNA: TGTGCCAGCAGCCCGAGCGATTTCTATGGCTACACCTTC.

This clone has a handful of counts. This chain uses TRBV7-9 with TRBJ2-3; 7 bases are a match to TRBD2. V shed 5 bases, J shed 4 bases, and the junction held 12 bases outside the gene matches. The germline V gene has CDR1 SEHNR and CDR2 FQNEAQ (reference sequence). The CDR3 loop spans 16 amino acids. The CDR3 loop is CASSASPTSRADTQYF. CDR3 sequence (DNA): TGTGCCAGCAGCGCGAGCCCGACTAGCCGAGCAGATACGCAGTATTTT.

The chain links TRBV2 to TRBJ1-2; no clear D gene. CDR1 SNHLY and CDR2 FYNNEI come from the germline V gene. V lost 4 bases to trimming and J lost 7 bases, with 13 bases between them. This CDR3 spans 13 amino acids. The CDR3 spells CASSAGLVSGYTF. In DNA form, the CDR3 reads TGTGCCAGCAGTGCTGGCTTGGTGTCTGGCTACACCTTC. Drawing the rest from reference TRBV2 and TRBJ1-2, the complete variable domain is EPEVTQTPSHQVTQMGQEVILRCVPISNHLYFYWYRQILGQKVEFLVSFYNNEISEKSEIFDDQFSVERPDGSNFTLKIRSTKLEDSAMYFCASSAGLVSGYTFGSGTRLTVV.